The sequence of this TCR beta chain was determined in a study of T cells in Graves' hyperthyroidism and ophthalmopathy. Deletions cut 5 bases from V and 1 base from J, with 4 bases between. Germline CDR1 is KGHSH and CDR2 is LQKENI. The CDR3 is made up of 12 amino acids. RNA transcripts yielded amplified TCR beta CDR3 regions. Using the HTBI primer set, a first-round RT-PCR was run on the TCR CDR3. TCRdb recomputed calls from the multiplex PCR reads with MiXCR, one row per CDR3 protein. The table has fewer than 650,000 distinct CDR3 sequences, around 13% seen once; the top ten hold more than 4.5%. Blood sampling occurred at first hyperthyroidism diagnosis, ahead of any ophthalmopathy symptoms. This clonotype was picked up many times.

The clonotype was recovered from a woman aged 30 to 39 with Graves' hyperthyroidism that later progressed to Graves' ophthalmopathy. The rearrangement links TRBV18 to TRBJ2-3; unclear D gene. Sequenced material: blood. CDR3 residues: CASSDGTDTQYF. CDR3 DNA sequence: TGTGCCAGCTCAGACGGCACAGATACGCAGTATTTT. The variable domain in full, with the rest retrieved from reference TRBV18 and TRBJ2-3, is NAGVMQNPRHLVRRRGQEARLRCSPMKGHSHVYWYRQLPEEGLKFMVYLQKENIIDESGMPKERFSAEFPKEGPSILRIQQVVRGDSAAYFCASSDGTDTQYFGPGTRLTVL.